This T cell receptor beta chain was sequenced during a study of T cell repertoires in cytomegalovirus infection. CDR1 is SGHRS, CDR2 YFSETQ, per germline. The CDR3 totals 14 residues. V shed 1 base and J shed 9 bases, with 14 bases lying between them. This clonotype was seen more than once but under ten times. TCRdb called the reads again in MiXCR, with one record for every CDR3 protein. This table has 150,000 or so distinct CDR3 sequences, roughly 18% appearing once. The sequenced material came from CD8+ T cells from PBMCs. V and J are TRBV5-1 and TRBJ2-1; no definite D call. This TCR came from a human donor in good health (CMV status not recorded). Some clones in this sample may be carry-over from other donors' samples. For the CDR3, the DNA is TGCGCCAGCAGCTTGACTAACCCCGGAGTTGAGCAGTTCTTC. Its protein product is CASSLTNPGVEQFF.